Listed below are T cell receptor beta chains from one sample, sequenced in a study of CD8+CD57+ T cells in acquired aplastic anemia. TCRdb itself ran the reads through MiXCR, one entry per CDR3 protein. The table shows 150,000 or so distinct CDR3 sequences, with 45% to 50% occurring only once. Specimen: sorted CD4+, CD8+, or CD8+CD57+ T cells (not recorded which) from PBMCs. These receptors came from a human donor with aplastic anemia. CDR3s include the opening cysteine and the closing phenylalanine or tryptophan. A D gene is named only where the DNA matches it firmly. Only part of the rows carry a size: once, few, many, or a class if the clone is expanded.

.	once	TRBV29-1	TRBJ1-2	TGCAGCGTTGTAACCACCCAAAGGGGTGGCTACACCTTC	CSVVTTQRGGYTF
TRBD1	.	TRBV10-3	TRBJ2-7	TGTGCCATCAGCGGGACAGCGACGTCCGAGCAGTACTTC	CAISGTATSEQYF
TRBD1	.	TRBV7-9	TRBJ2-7	TGTGCCAGCAGTTTCCGACAGGGCCCCGAGCAGTACTTC	CASSFRQGPEQYF
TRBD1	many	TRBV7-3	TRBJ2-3	TGTGCCAGCAGCTCCCGACAGGGAATGGCAGATACGCAGTATTTT	CASSSRQGMADTQYF
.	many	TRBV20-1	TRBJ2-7	TGCAGTGCTAGAGAGGGTTACTCCTACGAGCAGTACTTC	CSAREGYSYEQYF
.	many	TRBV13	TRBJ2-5	TGTGCCAGCAGCTTAGACTCTCGGGGAGAGACCCAGTACTTC	CASSLDSRGETQYF
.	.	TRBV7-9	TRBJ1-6	TGTGCCAGCAGCTTATCGACAGATAATTCACCCCTCCACTTT	CASSLSTDNSPLHF
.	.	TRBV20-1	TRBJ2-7	TGCAGTGCTAGAGGTCGGTTGCCCAACGAGCAGTACTTC	CSARGRLPNEQYF
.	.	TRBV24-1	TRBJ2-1	TGTGCCACCGCCTCTTATGACAATGAGCAGTTCTTC	CATASYDNEQFF
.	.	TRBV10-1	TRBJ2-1	TGCGCCAGCAGTGCGAGAGGGGGAGGGAAAAATGAGCAGTTCTTC	CASSARGGGKNEQFF
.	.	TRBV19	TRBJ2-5	TGTGCCAGTAGTATTGAGGAGGAGACCCAGTACTTC	CASSIEEETQYF
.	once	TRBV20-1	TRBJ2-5	TGCAGTGCTAGAGATCGGAGAGGGGCGGAGACCCAGTACTTC	CSARDRRGAETQYF
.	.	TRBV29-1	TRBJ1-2	TGCAGCGTTGCAAACTATGGCTACACCTTC	CSVANYGYTF
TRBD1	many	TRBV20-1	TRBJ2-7	TGCAGTGCTAAATGGGGAGGGGGACAGGGGCACTCCTACGAGCAGTACTTC	CSAKWGGGQGHSYEQYF
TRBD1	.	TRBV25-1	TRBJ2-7	TGTGCCAGCAGTGAACCGACAGGGCACGAGCAGTACTTC	CASSEPTGHEQYF
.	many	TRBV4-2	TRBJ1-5	TGTGCCAGCAGCCAAGATGAGAGAGGTCAGGGGCCCCAGCATTTT	CASSQDERGQGPQHF
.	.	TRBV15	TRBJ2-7	TGTGCCACCAGCTCATCCTGGGGGAGGGGGGCCTACGAGCAGTACTTC	CATSSSWGRGAYEQYF
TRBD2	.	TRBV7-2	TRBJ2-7	TGTGCCAGCAGCCCCCTTGGACTAGCGAGTAACGAGCAGTACTTC	CASSPLGLASNEQYF
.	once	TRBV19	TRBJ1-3	TGTGCCAGCGGGGGACGTGGAAACACCATATATTTT	CASGGRGNTIYF
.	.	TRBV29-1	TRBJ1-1	TGCAGCGTCGCTATGAACACTGAAGCTTTCTTT	CSVAMNTEAFF
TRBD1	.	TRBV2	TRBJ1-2	TGTGCCAGCAGTAGGACAGGGGATCTTAACTATGGCTACACCTTC	CASSRTGDLNYGYTF
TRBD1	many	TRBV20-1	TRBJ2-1	TGCAGTGCTAGAGAGGACAGGGGGCCCGGGTCGTACAATGAGCAGTTCTTC	CSAREDRGPGSYNEQFF
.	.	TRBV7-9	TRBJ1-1	TGTGCCAGCAGCCGAGCAGGGTCTGAAGCTTTCTTT	CASSRAGSEAFF
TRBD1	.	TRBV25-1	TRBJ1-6	TGTGCCAGCAGGGACCCGGGACAGACACTTCCAGGATCACCCCTCCACTTT	CASRDPGQTLPGSPLHF
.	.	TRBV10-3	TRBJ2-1	TGTGCCATCCCCAAAGTGGGTAGCGGAAGGGATGAGCAGTTCTTC	CAIPKVGSGRDEQFF
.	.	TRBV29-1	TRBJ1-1	TGCAGCGTTGTTAAGGGGAGCACTGAAGCTTTCTTT	CSVVKGSTEAFF
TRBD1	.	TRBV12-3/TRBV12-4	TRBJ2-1	TGTGCCAGCAGCCCCGGGACAGGGGGCCCTGGGCAGTTCTTC	CASSPGTGGPGQFF
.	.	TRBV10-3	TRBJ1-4	TGTGCCAGCAGGGAGGTGGGTCAGAATAATGAAAAACTGTTTTTT	CASREVGQNNEKLFF
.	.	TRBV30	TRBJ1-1	TGTGCCTGGACGTTGAAGGACGGATGGGCTGAAGCTTTCTTT	CAWTLKDGWAEAFF
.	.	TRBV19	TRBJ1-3	TGTGCCAGTAGTATGAGGCAGGGCCCAGGAAACACCATATATTTT	CASSMRQGPGNTIYF
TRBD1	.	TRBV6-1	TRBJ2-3	TGTGCCAGCAGTGCCAGGACAGGGGGCGCAGATACGCAGTATTTT	CASSARTGGADTQYF
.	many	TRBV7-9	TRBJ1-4	TGTGCCAGCAGCGAATCGGGGGGCGGAGATGAAAAACTGTTTTTT	CASSESGGGDEKLFF
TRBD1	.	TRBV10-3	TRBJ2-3	TGTGCTTGCCAGAGGGGGCTAGCCACAGATACGCAGTATTTT	CACQRGLATDTQYF
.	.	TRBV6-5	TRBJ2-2	TGTGCCAGCAGTTCATTCACCGGGGAGCTGTTTTTT	CASSSFTGELFF
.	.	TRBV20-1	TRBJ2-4	TGCAGTGCTAGACCGCCGGAGGGCAAAAACATTCAGTACTTC	CSARPPEGKNIQYF
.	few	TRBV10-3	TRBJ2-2	TGTGCCATCAGCCTCACCGGGGAGCTGTTTTTT	CAISLTGELFF
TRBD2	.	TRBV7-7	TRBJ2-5	TGTGCCAGCAGCTTCCAGCGGGGGAGGCAAGAGACCCAGTACTTC	CASSFQRGRQETQYF
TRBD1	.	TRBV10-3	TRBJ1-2	TGTGCCATCAGTGACGCTCAGGACAGGGGGCTGAAAGGCTATGGCTACACCTTC	CAISDAQDRGLKGYGYTF